This T cell receptor beta chain was captured in a study of CD8+ T cells in alopecia areata. Per germline, CDR1 PRHDT and CDR2 FYEKMQ (reference sequence). V dropped 0 bases and J dropped 2 bases, with 15 bases sitting between them. The CDR3 length is 17 residues. Reverse transcription of extracted RNA yielded cDNA, which provided the sequencing template. Assay: immunoSEQ multiplex PCR; the TCRdb copy retains only in-frame clones and omits some. This table has 110,000 to 150,000 clones, around two thirds appearing once. V usage is TRBV13 and J usage is TRBJ2-3, with TRBD2 as a possible D gene (6 bases). The sequencing input was CD8+ T cells sorted from blood. The clonotype comes from a human donor in good health. The CDR3 sequence is CASSLGVGVAATDTQYF. CDR3 nucleotide sequence: TGTGCCAGCAGCTTAGGAGTTGGAGTAGCGGCCACAGATACGCAGTATTTT.